The T cell receptor (beta chain) under discussion was sequenced for a study of technical replicates of blood from a few donors. The V gene lost 7 bases and the J gene lost 6 bases, with 19 bases spanning the gap. This CDR3 is built from 14 residues. Looked up from germline, CDR1 is MNHNS and CDR2 is SASEGT. Measured with immunoSEQ multiplex PCR; TCRdb has only the in-frame clones, and not every one. The table records 60,000 or so clones, almost 97% of them present only once. The sequenced sample consisted of T cells isolated from PBMCs. The gene calls are TRBV6-1 and TRBJ2-7, with D possibly TRBD2 on 6 matching bases. This sequence was found in a human donor in good health. The CDR3 loop is CASTDLVGGAEQYF. CDR3 DNA sequence: TGTGCCAGCACCGACCTAGTCGGAGGGGCCGAGCAGTACTTC.